Listed below are T cell receptor beta chains from one sample, sequenced in a study of T-cell reconstitution after alpha-beta-depleted transplantation in children. A single record per CDR3 protein comes from TCRdb applying MiXCR to the PCR reads. The sample has some 830,000 distinct CDR3 sequences, roughly 16% seen once. Here the sequenced sample was PBMCs, mostly from graft donor cells, taken 360 days after TCRalphabeta/CD19-depleted stem cell transplant. The receptor source for this set is a male patient under 18 who had a stem cell transplant for acute lymphoblastic leukemia, so the T cells may come from the graft donor. CDR3s include the opening cysteine and the closing phenylalanine or tryptophan. Fields, in order: D gene, V gene, J gene, clone size, CDR3 DNA, CDR3 protein. A D gene is named only where the DNA matches it firmly. Clone size is not always given. Where it is, it says once, few, many or a class for expanded clones.

d_call: .; v_call: TRBV5-1; j_call: TRBJ2-5; clone_size: .; cdr3_nt: TGCGCCAGCAGCTTGGAGGTGGTGACCGCCTTGTACTTC; cdr3_aa: CASSLEVVTALYF
d_call: TRBD2; v_call: TRBV10-3; j_call: TRBJ2-1; clone_size: .; cdr3_nt: TGTGCCATCAACGAGGGACTAGCGGTCCATGAGCAGTTCTTC; cdr3_aa: CAINEGLAVHEQFF
d_call: TRBD2; v_call: TRBV24-1; j_call: TRBJ2-1; clone_size: .; cdr3_nt: TGTGCCACCAGTGGGCTAGCGGGAGATTCCCCCTCCTACAATGAGCAGTTCTTC; cdr3_aa: CATSGLAGDSPSYNEQFF
d_call: .; v_call: TRBV12-3/TRBV12-4; j_call: TRBJ2-3; clone_size: few; cdr3_nt: TGTGCCAGCAGTTTCAGTGAGGCAACAGATACGCAGTATTTT; cdr3_aa: CASSFSEATDTQYF
d_call: .; v_call: TRBV6-5; j_call: TRBJ1-4; clone_size: .; cdr3_nt: TGTGCCAGCGCCCGAGGCAGGGATGAAAAACTGTTTTTT; cdr3_aa: CASARGRDEKLFF
d_call: .; v_call: TRBV11-2; j_call: TRBJ1-4; clone_size: few; cdr3_nt: TGTGCCAGCAGCTTAGACCCAATTCAGGGGAGGGGTGAAAAACTGTTTTTT; cdr3_aa: CASSLDPIQGRGEKLFF
d_call: TRBD1; v_call: TRBV12-3/TRBV12-4; j_call: TRBJ2-5; clone_size: few; cdr3_nt: TGTGCCAGCGCACCGGGACAGGGTTCCCAAGAGACCCAGTACTTC; cdr3_aa: CASAPGQGSQETQYF
d_call: .; v_call: TRBV12-3/TRBV12-4; j_call: TRBJ2-7; clone_size: .; cdr3_nt: TGTGCCAGCAGTTTTAGTAACGTCTACGAGCAGTACTTC; cdr3_aa: CASSFSNVYEQYF
d_call: TRBD2; v_call: TRBV10-3; j_call: TRBJ2-3; clone_size: many; cdr3_nt: TGTGCCATCAGTGGGAGGGACCAGCGGGATACTGATACGCAGTATTTT; cdr3_aa: CAISGRDQRDTDTQYF
d_call: TRBD1; v_call: TRBV5-1; j_call: TRBJ1-4; clone_size: .; cdr3_nt: TGCGCCAGCAGCTTGGGGCTCAGGGGGCAGAAGGGGAATGAAAAACTGTTTTTT; cdr3_aa: CASSLGLRGQKGNEKLFF
d_call: .; v_call: TRBV20-1; j_call: TRBJ2-4; clone_size: few; cdr3_nt: TGCAGTGCCATGGATCGGAAAGGGCAAAACATTCAGTACTTC; cdr3_aa: CSAMDRKGQNIQYF
d_call: .; v_call: TRBV9; j_call: TRBJ1-4; clone_size: few; cdr3_nt: TGTGCCAGCAGCGAGGCCTTGGGGGAAAAACTGTTTTTT; cdr3_aa: CASSEALGEKLFF
d_call: TRBD2; v_call: TRBV24-1; j_call: TRBJ2-1; clone_size: .; cdr3_nt: TGTGCCACCAGTGACCGTACAGCGGGAGGTATGTTGGGGGTTCGGAACAATGAGCAGTTCTTC; cdr3_aa: CATSDRTAGGMLGVRNNEQFF
d_call: TRBD1; v_call: TRBV7-8; j_call: TRBJ1-5; clone_size: few; cdr3_nt: TGTGCCAGCAGCTTAGTGAGGGACAGTGGTCAGCCCCAGCATTTT; cdr3_aa: CASSLVRDSGQPQHF
d_call: TRBD1; v_call: TRBV7-8; j_call: TRBJ1-1; clone_size: .; cdr3_nt: TGTGCCAGCAGCCCCCGGGACAGGGTGGCCACTGAAGCTTTCTTT; cdr3_aa: CASSPRDRVATEAFF
d_call: .; v_call: TRBV10-3; j_call: TRBJ1-2; clone_size: .; cdr3_nt: TGTGCCATTGCAGGGGCAGGACCCTATGGCTACACCTTC; cdr3_aa: CAIAGAGPYGYTF
d_call: .; v_call: TRBV4-1; j_call: TRBJ1-1; clone_size: .; cdr3_nt: TGCGCCAGCAGCCCCCTCCGGGGGCGTAAAGAAGACACTGAAGCTTTCTTT; cdr3_aa: CASSPLRGRKEDTEAFF
d_call: .; v_call: TRBV12-3/TRBV12-4; j_call: TRBJ1-1; clone_size: few; cdr3_nt: TGTGCCAGCAGTCGTAAAGTGAACACTGAAGCTTTCTTT; cdr3_aa: CASSRKVNTEAFF
d_call: .; v_call: TRBV7-9; j_call: TRBJ2-5; clone_size: few; cdr3_nt: TGTGCCAGCAGCTGGGCGGGGAAAGAGACCCAGTACTTC; cdr3_aa: CASSWAGKETQYF
d_call: .; v_call: TRBV19; j_call: TRBJ2-1; clone_size: once; cdr3_nt: TGTGCCAGTAGTATAGATCCCTACAATGAGCAGTTCTTC; cdr3_aa: CASSIDPYNEQFF
d_call: .; v_call: TRBV15; j_call: TRBJ2-1; clone_size: .; cdr3_nt: TGTGCCACCAGCACTTCGAGACGAGGCACCTTCTACAATGAGCAGTTCTTC; cdr3_aa: CATSTSRRGTFYNEQFF
d_call: .; v_call: TRBV5-5; j_call: TRBJ1-2; clone_size: few; cdr3_nt: TGTGCCAGCGGGCCAGCGAAGGGGGTCTACGGCTACACCTTC; cdr3_aa: CASGPAKGVYGYTF